This T cell receptor beta chain was obtained from a study of cytotoxic CD8 clonotypes in ibrutinib-treated CLL. Overall study: The authors obtained response samples at a median of about eleven months of treatment, range 6 to 36.

Assay used: immunoSEQ multiplex PCR; TCRdb lists only in-frame clones, some missing. The table has about 200,000 clones, approximately 72% seen once; the top ten hold about an eighth. This clone was seen more than once but under ten times. Its antigen remains unknown. The CDR3 runs 15 residues. Germline-derived CDR1 and CDR2 are SGHVS and FQNEAQ. With V trimmed by 0 bases and J by 3 bases, 3 bases remained unmatched. Study results and limitations: Contraction or stability on treatment was seen for public clonotypes, which were uncommon.

The chain uses TRBV7-8 and TRBJ2-5; 8 bases match TRBD1. The sample was PBMCs, taken after 24 months of ibrutinib treatment. This TCR derives from a human donor with chronic lymphocytic leukemia. The CDR3 nucleotides are TGTGCCAGCAGCTTAGCCGGGACAGGCAAAGAGACCCAGTACTTC. Its translation: CASSLAGTGKETQYF. Based on the CDR3 plus reference TRBV7-8 and TRBJ2-5, the full variable domain is GAGVSQSPRYKVAKRGQDVALRCDPISGHVSLFWYQQALGQGPEFLTYFQNEAQLDKSGLPSDRFFAERPEGSVSTLKIQRTQQEDSAVYLCASSLAGTGKETQYFGPGTRLLVL.